This T cell receptor beta chain stems from a study of shared clonotypes between healthy human individuals. Across the whole study: Each donor's CD4 naive and CD4 memory cells filled three plates apiece, CD8 naive two, and CD8 memory one.

The method was immunoSEQ multiplex PCR; TCRdb's version includes in-frame clones alone and lacks a portion of them. The data contain around 2,100,000 clones, approximately 95% of them singletons. Naive CD8 cells, CD45RO-negative and positively selected for CCR7, excluded terminally differentiated effector memory CD45RA+ cells. The CDR3 has 15 amino acids. Germline V gene sequence: CDR1 MDHEN, CDR2 SYDVKM. Between the trimmed V and J ends, which lost 9 bases and 0 bases, there was a span of 14 bases. The source is a man younger than 30 in good health. The chain uses TRBV28 and TRBJ2-2; weak D call: TRBD1 (5 bases). The specimen sequenced was naive CD8+ T cells sorted from blood. The CDR3 protein is CARCQGQPNTGELFF. DNA for the CDR3: TGTGCCAGATGTCAGGGCCAACCGAACACCGGGGAGCTGTTTTTT.